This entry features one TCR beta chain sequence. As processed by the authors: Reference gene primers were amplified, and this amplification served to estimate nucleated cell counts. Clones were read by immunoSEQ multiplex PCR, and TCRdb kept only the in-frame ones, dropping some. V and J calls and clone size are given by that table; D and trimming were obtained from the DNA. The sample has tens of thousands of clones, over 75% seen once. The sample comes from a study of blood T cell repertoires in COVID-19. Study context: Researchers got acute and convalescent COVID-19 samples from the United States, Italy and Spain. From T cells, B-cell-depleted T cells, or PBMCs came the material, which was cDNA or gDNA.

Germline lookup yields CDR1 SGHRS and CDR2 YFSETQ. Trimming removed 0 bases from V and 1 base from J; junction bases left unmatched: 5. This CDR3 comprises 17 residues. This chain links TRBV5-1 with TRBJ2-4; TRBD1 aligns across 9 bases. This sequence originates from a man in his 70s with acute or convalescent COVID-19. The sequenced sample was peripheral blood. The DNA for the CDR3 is TGCGCCAGCAGCTTGGGGGGACAGGGCTACGCCAAAAACATTCAGTACTTC. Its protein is CASSLGGQGYAKNIQYF.